This T cell receptor beta chain was retrieved from a study of T cells after somatic rescue of genetic block. In this sample, this clone turned up once. The assay was immunoSEQ multiplex PCR, and TCRdb's table has in-frame clones only and misses some. The top ten hold approximately 3% of the sample, which has 70,000 to 85,000 clones, roughly 93% seen once. The CDR3 totals 13 residues. The germline V gene encodes CDR1 WNHNN and CDR2 SYGVQD (reference sequence). V shed 6 bases and J shed 6 bases, with 15 bases lying between them. Sequencing was performed on peripheral blood mononuclear cells (PBMCs). The TCR comes from a man aged 25-45 years. V and J are TRBV10-1 and TRBJ2-7; D is uncertain. CDR3 nucleotide sequence: TGCGCCAGCAGCCTACAGTCCCCGGGCGAGCAGTACTTC. This translates into CASSLQSPGEQYF.